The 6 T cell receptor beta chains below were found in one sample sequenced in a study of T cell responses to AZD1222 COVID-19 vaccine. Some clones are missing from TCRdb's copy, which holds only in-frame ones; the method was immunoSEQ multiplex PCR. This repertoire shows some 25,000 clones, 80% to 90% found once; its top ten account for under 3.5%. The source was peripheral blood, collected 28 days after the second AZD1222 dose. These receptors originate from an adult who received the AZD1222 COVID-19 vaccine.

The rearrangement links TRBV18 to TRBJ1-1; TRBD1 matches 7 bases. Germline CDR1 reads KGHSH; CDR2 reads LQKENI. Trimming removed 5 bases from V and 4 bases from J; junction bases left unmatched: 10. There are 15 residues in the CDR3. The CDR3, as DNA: TGTGCCAGCTCAGACTTACAGGGGAGTATCACTGAAGCTTTCTTT. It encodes CASSDLQGSITEAFF.

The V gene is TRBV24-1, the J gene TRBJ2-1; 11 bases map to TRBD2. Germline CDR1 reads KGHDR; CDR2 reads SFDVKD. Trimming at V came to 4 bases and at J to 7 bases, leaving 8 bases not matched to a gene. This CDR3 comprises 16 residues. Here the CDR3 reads CATSEIAGGPLNEQFF. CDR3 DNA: TGTGCCACCAGTGAAATAGCGGGGGGGCCTTTGAATGAGCAGTTCTTC.

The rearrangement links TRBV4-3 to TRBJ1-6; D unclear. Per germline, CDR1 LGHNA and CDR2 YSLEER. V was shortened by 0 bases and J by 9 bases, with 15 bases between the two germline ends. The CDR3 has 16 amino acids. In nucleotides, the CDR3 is TGCGCCAGCAGCCAAGATCTATTACGGGCAAGTTCACCCCTCCACTTT. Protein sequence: CASSQDLLRASSPLHF.

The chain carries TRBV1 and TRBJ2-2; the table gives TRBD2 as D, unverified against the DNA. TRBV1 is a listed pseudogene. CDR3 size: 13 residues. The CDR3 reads CTSSLLLTGELFF. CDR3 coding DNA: TGCACCAGCAGCCTCCTTCTCACCGGGGAGCTGTTTTTT.

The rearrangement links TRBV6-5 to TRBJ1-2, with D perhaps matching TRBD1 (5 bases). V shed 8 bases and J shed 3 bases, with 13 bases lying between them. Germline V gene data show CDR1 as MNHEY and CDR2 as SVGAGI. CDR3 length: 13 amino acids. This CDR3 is CASRKGRDYGYTF. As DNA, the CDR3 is TGTGCCAGCCGGAAAGGCAGGGACTATGGCTACACCTTC.

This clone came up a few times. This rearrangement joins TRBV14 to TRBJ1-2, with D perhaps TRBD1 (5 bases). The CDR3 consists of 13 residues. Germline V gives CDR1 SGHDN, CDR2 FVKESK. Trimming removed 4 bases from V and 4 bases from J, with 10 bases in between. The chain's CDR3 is CASSLGPSYGYTF. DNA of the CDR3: TGTGCCAGCAGCCTGGGACCAAGCTATGGCTACACCTTC. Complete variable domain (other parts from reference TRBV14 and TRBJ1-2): EAGVTQFPSHSVIEKGQTVTLRCDPISGHDNLYWYRRVMGKEIKFLLHFVKESKQDESGMPNNRFLAERTGGTYSTLKVQPAELEDSGVYFCASSLGPSYGYTFGSGTRLTVV.